The clone carrying this TCR beta chain occurred a few times. What it recognizes is unknown. With V trimmed by 6 bases and J by 8 bases, 4 bases remained unmatched. The CDR3 runs 13 residues. CDR1 and CDR2 (germline): MDHEN, SYDVKM. Every donor had blood drawn once into heparin, approximately 120 mL on average. This sample is drawn from a study of beta chain features in type 1 diabetes. The wider study: All of the samples together had approximately 100,000,000 sorted cells examined.

Study outcomes and limitations: TCRB CDR3 length was moderately but significantly reduced in all four CD4+ subsets of Type 1 diabetes patients. In the patient group, naive, central memory and Treg TCRB repertoires seemed more alike than in the healthy donor group. The influence of HLA type on TCRB rearrangement stayed undetermined.

cDNA synthesis used the whole RNA isolate, giving expressed TCRB sequences. Here immunoSEQ multiplex PCR was the method, and the copy in TCRdb shows in-frame clones only, minus some. The data show 500,000 to 650,000 clones, with approximately 13% seen just once and 0.095% to 0.15% held by the top ten. The sequence was obtained from a man aged 25-40 years with type 1 diabetes. Material for sequencing was naive CD4+ T cells from blood. V usage is TRBV28 and J usage is TRBJ2-1; 10 nucleotides line up with TRBD2. The CDR3 sequence: CASRTLAGYEQFF. The CDR3, as DNA: TGTGCCAGCAGAACACTAGCGGGGTATGAGCAGTTCTTC. Full variable domain (missing parts from reference TRBV28 and TRBJ2-1): DVKVTQSSRYLVKRTGEKVFLECVQDMDHENMFWYRQDPGLGLRLIYFSYDVKMKEKGDIPEGYSVSREKKERFSLILESASTNQTSMYLCASRTLAGYEQFFGPGTRLTVL.